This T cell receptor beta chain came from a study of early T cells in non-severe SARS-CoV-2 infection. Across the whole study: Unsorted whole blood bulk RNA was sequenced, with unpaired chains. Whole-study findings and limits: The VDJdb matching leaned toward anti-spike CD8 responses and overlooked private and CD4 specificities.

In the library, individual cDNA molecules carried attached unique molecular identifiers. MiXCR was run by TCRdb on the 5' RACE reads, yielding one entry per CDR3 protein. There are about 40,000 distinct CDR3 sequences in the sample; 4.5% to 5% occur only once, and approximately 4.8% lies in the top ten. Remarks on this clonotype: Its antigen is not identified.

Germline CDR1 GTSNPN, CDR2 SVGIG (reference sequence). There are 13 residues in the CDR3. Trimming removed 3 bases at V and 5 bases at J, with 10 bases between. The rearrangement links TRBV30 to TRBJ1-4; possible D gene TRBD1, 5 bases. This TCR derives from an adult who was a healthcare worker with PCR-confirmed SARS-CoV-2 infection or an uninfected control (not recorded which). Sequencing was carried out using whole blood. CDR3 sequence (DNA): TGTGCCTGGAGGGGGACGGCGAATGAAAAACTGTTTTTT. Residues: CAWRGTANEKLFF. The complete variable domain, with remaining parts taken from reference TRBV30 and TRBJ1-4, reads SQTIHQWPATLVQPVGSPLSLECTVEGTSNPNLYWYRQAAGRGLQLLFYSVGIGQISSEVPQNLSASRPQDRQFILSSKKLLLSDSGFYLCAWRGTANEKLFFGSGTQLSVL.